Listed below are T cell receptor beta chains from one sample, sequenced in a study of CD8+CD57+ T cells in acquired aplastic anemia. TCRdb processed the reads anew with MiXCR; each CDR3 protein has one entry. The repertoire holds some 150,000 distinct CDR3 sequences, with less than 45% as singletons. Source material: sorted CD4+, CD8+, or CD8+CD57+ T cells (not recorded which) from PBMCs. These receptors were taken from a human donor in good health, serving as a control. Both conserved end residues are part of each CDR3. The D gene is left open where the match is weak. Some rows have no size entry. The others give once, few or many, or a class for an expanded clone.

TRBD1	TRBV7-2	14	.	TRBJ2-7	TGTGCCAGCAGCACAGGAGCAGGGGGCTACGAGCAGTACTTC	CASSTGAGGYEQYF
.	TRBV7-2	13	.	TRBJ2-2	TGTGCCAGCAGCCTGCGCTCGCTAGGGGAGCTGTTTTTT	CASSLRSLGELFF
.	TRBV6-1	13	few	TRBJ1-1	TGTGCCAGCAGTGAAGCAGGGGGACGCGAAGCTTTCTTT	CASSEAGGREAFF
TRBD1	TRBV4-2	17	.	TRBJ2-7	TGTGCCAGCAGCCAAGAAAGAGACAGGGAGAGGACTTACGAGCAGTACTTC	CASSQERDRERTYEQYF
TRBD2	TRBV12-3/TRBV12-4	15	many	TRBJ2-3	TGTGCCAGCAGTTTATCGCGGGGGGGCACAGATACGCAGTATTTT	CASSLSRGGTDTQYF
.	TRBV15	14	medium-sized	TRBJ2-3	TGTGCCACCAGCGCGACCAGTAGCACAGATACGCAGTATTTT	CATSATSSTDTQYF
TRBD2	TRBV20-1	15	.	TRBJ2-2	TGCAGTGCTAGCGCTAGCGGGACGAACACCGGGGAGCTGTTTTTT	CSASASGTNTGELFF
.	TRBV10-1	12	.	TRBJ2-7	TGCGCCAGCAGTGAGTGGGATCGCGAGCAGTACTTC	CASSEWDREQYF
.	TRBV11-3	15	.	TRBJ1-2	TGTGCCAGCAGCTTAGATCTTCTAGGGGCTGATGGCTACACCTTC	CASSLDLLGADGYTF
.	TRBV2	15	few	TRBJ2-1	TGTGCCAGCAGCAAACAGGACATAAGGGGCAATGAGCAGTTCTTC	CASSKQDIRGNEQFF
TRBD1	TRBV2	17	.	TRBJ1-2	TGTGCCAGCAGTGACCTAAGGGACAGGGGACTCAGCTATGGCTACACCTTC	CASSDLRDRGLSYGYTF
.	TRBV19	15	many	TRBJ2-4	TGTGCCAGTCAGCCCCAGGGACTTCCTCTGAACATTCAGTACTTC	CASQPQGLPLNIQYF
TRBD1	TRBV7-9	13	few	TRBJ2-7	TGTGCCAGCAGCGGGACAGTAACATACGAGCAGTACTTC	CASSGTVTYEQYF
TRBD1	TRBV9	17	few	TRBJ1-6	TGTGCCAGCAGCGTAGAAGGCCGACAGGGCTCCAATTCACCCCTCCACTTT	CASSVEGRQGSNSPLHF